The clone carrying this T cell receptor beta chain was counted only a few times. The data were obtained in a study of blood T cells in healthy people across ages. Through a sample-barcoded 5' primer and a J-beta primer mix, a second PCR was run for roughly 6 to 12 cycles. MiXCR, applied by TCRdb to the 5' RACE reads, yields one record per CDR3 protein. The sample has around 820,000 distinct CDR3 sequences; 20% to 25% are singletons. This sample was shared with a second study, whose subject was T cells of mothers and their children. That investigation notes: Donation involved a few healthy Caucasian mothers and the six children that they had. Both sample barcodes and 2-4 random nucleotides came from the M1S primer of the second PCR.

The sample taken for sequencing was blood. This sequence originates from a boy aged 5-17 years in good health.

The CDR3: CAISGPGQGHATPLVGYGYTF. The CDR3 DNA reads as TGTGCCATCAGTGGCCCGGGACAGGGTCACGCGACCCCACTTGTCGGCTATGGCTACACCTTC. The rearrangement uses TRBV10-3 and TRBJ1-2, with 9 bases aligning to TRBD1. Germline V gene sequence: CDR1 ENHRY, CDR2 SYGVKD. V shed 4 bases, J shed 4 bases, and the junction held 25 bases outside the gene matches. The CDR3 consists of 21 residues.